This T cell receptor (beta chain) was obtained from a study of cytomegalovirus exposure and HLA in healthy donors. For the study at large: The 95 to 150 validation repertoires used the same platform as the roughly 670 first-cohort repertoires, a later analysis reported. Broader study findings: As confirmed in vitro, three CMV-associated chains were specific for CMV antigens. That first-cohort TCR clusters tended to co-occur in the 90 to 150 validation repertoires was found in a later analysis. Associated with cytomegalovirus, according to the listing, were 150 to 200 TCR beta chains.

Assay used: immunoSEQ multiplex PCR; TCRdb lists only in-frame clones, some missing. There are about 130,000 clones in the sample; approximately 94% occur only once, and approximately 1.3% lies in the top ten. V dropped 7 bases and J dropped 6 bases, with 24 bases sitting between them. Germline V gives CDR1 SEHNR, CDR2 FQNEAQ (reference sequence). CDR3 size: 16 residues. Turning to this clone: The antigen remains undetermined.

Sample: PBMCs. The TCR originated in a woman aged 18-35 years in good health and CMV-seronegative. The rearrangement joins TRBV7-9 to TRBJ1-1; perhaps TRBD1 as D (6 bases). The CDR3 loop reads CASTKGGVGYPPEAFF. CDR3 nucleotide sequence: TGTGCCAGCACCAAAGGGGGGGTAGGCTATCCCCCTGAAGCTTTCTTT.